This T cell receptor (beta chain) was captured in a study of metastatic and nonmetastatic thyroid tumors. On the study more broadly: Repertoire comparisons spanned blood and tumor or nodule tissue from malignant and benign thyroid patients. Study-level results: A significant increase in TCR beta diversity was reportedly seen in malignant thyroid tumors relative to benign nodules, in blood and tumor.

V shed 5 bases and J 5 bases; nucleotides not matched to a gene: 5. This CDR3 contains 12 residues. Germline CDR1 is GTSNPN and CDR2 is SVGIG (reference sequence). Patients had received no treatment of any kind before thyroid surgery. Original data processing: Differences in CDR3 between clinicopathological groups were drawn on to build a classifier intended to discriminate distant-metastatic papillary thyroid cancer patients. TCRdb re-called the PCR reads through MiXCR. The V and J calls shown here were made by TCRdb, not taken from the authors' results. The sample carries around 50,000 clones, 25% to 35% recorded once. Of note for this clone: Its antigen is currently unknown.

The receptor comes from a female donor with papillary thyroid cancer or a benign thyroid nodule (not recorded which). Some clones in this sample may be carry-over from other donors' samples. The rearrangement joins TRBV30 to TRBJ2-7; 8 nucleotides agree with TRBD1. Sequencing was done on a sample of blood. The CDR3 loop reads CAWGQGSHEQYF. CDR3 coding DNA: TGTGCCTGGGGACAGGGATCGCACGAGCAGTACTTC.